These 16 T cell receptor beta chains originate from one sample sequenced in a study of cytomegalovirus exposure and HLA in healthy donors. PCR employed 60 Vbeta and 13 Jbeta primers. The method was immunoSEQ multiplex PCR; TCRdb's version includes in-frame clones alone and lacks a portion of them. The table records 110,000 to 150,000 clones, 60% to 85% of them present only once. Sequenced sample: PBMCs. These receptors all stem from a male donor in good health and CMV-seronegative.

This rearrangement joins TRBV2 to TRBJ2-5; perhaps TRBD2 as D (6 bases). The CDR3 spans 15 residues. Germline CDR1 and CDR2: SNHLY and FYNNEI. The V and J ends lost 7 bases and 2 bases respectively, with 17 bases between them. This chain's CDR3 is CASTSRWGGQETQYF. The CDR3 DNA reads as TGTGCCAGCACCTCCCGGTGGGGAGGACAAGAGACCCAGTACTTC.

This chain joins TRBV7-8 and TRBJ1-2, with 8 bases identical to TRBD1. The CDR3 sequence is 14 residues long. CDR1 is SGHVS and CDR2 is FQNEAQ in the germline V gene. Trimming removed 5 bases from V and 6 bases from J; junction bases left unmatched: 8. The CDR3 coding sequence is TGTGCCAGCAGCCCCCGGACAGGGTGGGATGGCTACACCTTC. This gives the protein CASSPRTGWDGYTF.

This clone appeared once. The chain has TRBV6-5 and TRBJ1-1; D not certain. CDR3 length: 13 amino acids. Trimming pared 4 bases from V and 4 bases from J, leaving 10 bases between. Per germline, CDR1 MNHEY and CDR2 SVGAGI. The CDR3 sequence is CASSLGEGTEAFF. DNA of the CDR3: TGTGCCAGCAGTTTAGGAGAGGGCACTGAAGCTTTCTTT.

The chain joins TRBV6-1 to TRBJ2-5, with D maybe TRBD1 (5 bases). CDR1 MNHNS and CDR2 SASEGT come from the germline V gene. This CDR3 is 12 amino acids long. V lost 6 bases and J lost 5, with 10 bases in between. CDR3: CASRIKGETQYF. DNA of the CDR3: TGTGCCAGCAGGATAAAGGGGGAGACCCAGTACTTC.

This chain uses TRBV7-9 with TRBJ1-2; no definite D call. V was trimmed by 0 bases and J by 8 bases, leaving 19 bases between them. The CDR3 sequence is 16 residues long. CDR1 and CDR2 from the germline V gene are SEHNR and FQNEAQ (reference sequence). CDR3 sequence: CASSLAGGPDLRGYTF. The CDR3, as DNA: TGTGCCAGCAGCTTAGCGGGAGGGCCGGATTTGAGAGGCTACACCTTC.

The gene calls are TRBV28 and TRBJ1-5; 8 bases align to TRBD1. V shed 5 bases, J shed 0 bases, and the junction held 6 bases outside the gene matches. Germline values: CDR1 MDHEN, CDR2 SYDVKM. The CDR3 contains 16 residues. The CDR3 DNA reads as TGTGCCAGCAGTCTAAGACAGGGGTTTAGCAATCAGCCCCAGCATTTT. Its protein is CASSLRQGFSNQPQHF.

The chain uses TRBV14 and TRBJ2-7; 7 bases map to TRBD1. The junction had 7 bases not matched to a gene; V was cut back by 1 base and J by 1 base. The germline V gene encodes CDR1 SGHDN and CDR2 FVKESK. CDR3 length equals 16 residues. CDR3 DNA sequence: TGTGCCAGCAGCCAAGCGTGGGACAGCACATCCTACGAGCAGTACTTC. Protein product: CASSQAWDSTSYEQYF. Complete variable domain (other parts from reference TRBV14 and TRBJ2-7): EAGVTQFPSHSVIEKGQTVTLRCDPISGHDNLYWYRRVMGKEIKFLLHFVKESKQDESGMPNNRFLAERTGGTYSTLKVQPAELEDSGVYFCASSQAWDSTSYEQYFGPGTRLTVT.

The CDR3: CASSQGGVRGYTF. The CDR3 DNA sequence: TGTGCCAGCAGCCAAGGGGGGGTCCGGGGCTACACCTTC. The V and J genes are TRBV14 and TRBJ1-2; a weak D match, TRBD1 (5 bases). V dropped 1 base and J dropped 8 bases, with 11 bases sitting between them. Germline CDR1 is SGHDN and CDR2 is FVKESK. The CDR3 is 13 residues long.

The V gene is TRBV6-1, the J gene TRBJ2-2; the match to TRBD1 covers 8 bases. V was pared by 10 bases and J by 6 bases, with 10 bases of the junction left unmatched. CDR1 and CDR2 from the germline V gene are MNHNS and SASEGT. The CDR3 totals 14 residues. The chain's CDR3 is CATEDRERSGELFF. The CDR3 coding sequence is TGTGCCACCGAGGACAGGGAACGATCCGGGGAGCTGTTTTTT.

This chain links TRBV30 with TRBJ1-4; weak D call: TRBD1 (5 bases). Trimming stripped 2 bases from V and 0 bases from J, with 16 bases between. The germline gives CDR1 GTSNPN, CDR2 SVGIG (reference sequence). CDR3 length equals 17 residues. The CDR3 region has the DNA TGTGCCTGGAGTCTAGGCAGGGTTGGCGCAACTAATGAAAAACTGTTTTTT. It specifies CAWSLGRVGATNEKLFF.

The chain links TRBV11-2 to TRBJ2-3; TRBD2 agrees at 7 bases. The V gene end was trimmed by 5 bases and the J gene end by 1 base; junction bases not matched to a gene: 6. The germline CDR1 and CDR2 sequences are SGHAT and FQNNGV. The CDR3 contains 15 residues. The CDR3 reads CASSSTSARTDTQYF. As DNA, the CDR3 is TGTGCCAGCAGCAGCACTAGCGCCCGCACAGATACGCAGTATTTT.

V is TRBV6-5 and J is TRBJ1-1, with D hard to call. Germline-derived CDR1 and CDR2 are MNHEY and SVGAGI. Trimming pared 2 bases from V and 4 bases from J, leaving 11 bases between. This CDR3 is 14 amino acids long. Here the CDR3 DNA reads TGTGCCAGCAGTTACCACGCGCGAGGCACTGAAGCTTTCTTT. As protein: CASSYHARGTEAFF.

DNA for the CDR3: TGCGCCAGCAGCTTAACGAGAATAACGCCCTCTGAAGCTTTCTTT. Residues: CASSLTRITPSEAFF. The chain couples TRBV5-1 to TRBJ1-1, with no clear D. This CDR3 contains 15 residues. V gave up 2 bases and J gave up 6 bases, with 17 bases separating them. Germline CDR1 is SGHRS and CDR2 is YFSETQ.

The CDR3: CAWSMSGRANFF. The DNA for the CDR3 is TGTGCCTGGAGTATGAGCGGGCGAGCCAACTTCTTT. The J gene is TRBJ1-1, the V gene TRBV30; D is undetermined. The germline gives CDR1 GTSNPN, CDR2 SVGIG (reference sequence). The CDR3 is 12 residues long. V lost 2 bases and J lost 14, with 18 bases in between.

The rearrangement joins TRBV19 to TRBJ2-7, with 10 bases aligning to TRBD2. Germline-derived CDR1 and CDR2 are LNHDA and SQIVND (reference sequence). Germline trimming cut 5 bases from V and 0 bases from J; bases unmatched to any gene: 16. The CDR3 is 19 residues long. CDR3 DNA: TGTGCCAGTAGTGCCCGGGGGCTAGCGGGAGCCACTATCTCCTACGAGCAGTACTTC. It codes for CASSARGLAGATISYEQYF.

The rearrangement uses TRBV7-9 and TRBJ2-3, with D unclear. Germline V gene sequence: CDR1 SEHNR, CDR2 FQNEAQ (reference sequence). V was cut by 5 bases and J by 6 bases, with 12 bases left in between. There are 13 residues in the CDR3. The CDR3 protein is CASSPGGVDTQYF. The CDR3 DNA follows: TGTGCCAGCAGCCCCGGCGGCGTGGATACGCAGTATTTT.